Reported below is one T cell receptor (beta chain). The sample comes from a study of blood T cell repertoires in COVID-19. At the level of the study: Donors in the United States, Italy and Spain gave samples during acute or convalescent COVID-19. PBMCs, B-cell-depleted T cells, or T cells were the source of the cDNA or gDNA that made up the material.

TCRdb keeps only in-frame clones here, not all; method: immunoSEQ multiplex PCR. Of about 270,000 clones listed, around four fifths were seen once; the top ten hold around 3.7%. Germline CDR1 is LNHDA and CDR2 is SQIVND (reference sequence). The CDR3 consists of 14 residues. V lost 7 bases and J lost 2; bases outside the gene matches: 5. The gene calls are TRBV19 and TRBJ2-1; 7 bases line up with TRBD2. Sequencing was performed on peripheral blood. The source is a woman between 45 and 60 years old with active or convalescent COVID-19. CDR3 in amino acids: CASMAGVPYNEQFF. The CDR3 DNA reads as TGTGCCAGTATGGCGGGAGTACCCTACAATGAGCAGTTCTTC.